This TCR beta chain emerged from a study of vaccination effects on CD4 cells after COVID-19. Across the whole study: Both of the two convalescent patients gave a sample, one 16 days and one a week before vaccination.

Before sequencing, viral peptide pools were used by the ViraFEST assay to expand antigen-specific CD4+ T cells. Researchers isolated CD4+ T cells once approximately ten days of culture had elapsed. Infection with SARS-CoV-2 occurred in the person between March and December 2020, and PCR confirmed it. Produced via immunoSEQ multiplex PCR; TCRdb's table is partial and in-frame only. The table records about 27,000 clones, 75% to 80% of them present only once. The CDR3 extends over 15 amino acids. V lost 6 bases and J lost 10; bases outside the gene matches: 13. The germline CDR1 and CDR2 sequences are MDHEN and SYDVKM. Points on this clone: Antigen unknown.

Study-wide points: New vaccine-induced clones dominated post-vaccine spike-reactive clones in convalescents. A shortage of convalescent patients and an absence of early post-infection timepoints characterized the study. Late in the post-vaccination period, infection-induced and vaccine-induced clones underwent marked clonal contraction.

Sequenced here: CD4+ T cells from PBMCs cultured with HCoV-NL63 spike peptides, sampled before COVID-19 vaccination. The chain carries TRBV28 and TRBJ2-1; 9 positions match TRBD1. The receptor was isolated from a human donor who had a prior SARS-CoV-2 infection. CDR3 bases: TGTGCCAGCAGCTCCCCCTGGACAGGGGCGGACGAGCAGTTCTTC. Its translation: CASSSPWTGADEQFF. The variable domain in full, completed from reference TRBV28 and TRBJ2-1, reads DVKVTQSSRYLVKRTGEKVFLECVQDMDHENMFWYRQDPGLGLRLIYFSYDVKMKEKGDIPEGYSVSREKKERFSLILESASTNQTSMYLCASSSPWTGADEQFFGPGTRLTVL.